These 20 T cell receptor beta chains were sequenced from one sample in a study of vaccination effects on CD4 cells after COVID-19. With the ViraFEST assay, the study expanded antigen-specific CD4+ T cells using viral peptide pools, then sequenced them. Isolating CD4+ T cells followed approximately 9 days of culture. All participants had two doses of either the BNT162b2 or mRNA-1273 vaccine. Produced via immunoSEQ multiplex PCR; TCRdb's table is partial and in-frame only. The sample contains roughly 56,000 clones, 60% to 75% of which appear only once. Their target antigens are unknown. The material sequenced was CD4+ T cells from PBMCs cultured with HCoV-229E spike peptides, taken after COVID-19 vaccination. Receptors originate from a human donor who received a COVID-19 vaccine.

J is TRBJ1-5 and V is TRBV18; TRBD1 aligns across 7 bases. CDR1 is KGHSH and CDR2 is LQKENI in the germline V gene. J lost 3 bases, V lost 6 bases, and 8 bases had no gene match. The CDR3 sequence is 15 residues long. The CDR3 region has the DNA TGTGCCAGCTCTCGGGACAGCCCAATCAATCAGCCCCAGCATTTT. Translation gives CASSRDSPINQPQHF. The full variable domain, its missing parts supplied by reference TRBV18 and TRBJ1-5, is NAGVMQNPRHLVRRRGQEARLRCSPMKGHSHVYWYRQLPEEGLKFMVYLQKENIIDESGMPKERFSAEFPKEGPSILRIQQVVRGDSAAYFCASSRDSPINQPQHFGDGTRLSIL.

The genes are TRBV24-1 and TRBJ2-5, with 11 bases matching TRBD2. After removal of 5 bases from V and 4 bases from J, the junction contained 14 bases not matched to a gene. Per germline, CDR1 KGHDR and CDR2 SFDVKD. This CDR3 contains 18 residues. Written as DNA, the CDR3 is TGTGCCACCAGTGGTCCTACCCCGACTAGCGGGGACCTAGAGACCCAGTACTTC. It is translated as CATSGPTPTSGDLETQYF.

The chain uses TRBV19 and TRBJ1-2, with D uncertain. The V end lost 5 bases, the J end lost 2 bases, and 12 bases lay between the germline ends. The CDR3 has 14 amino acids. Germline CDR1 LNHDA, CDR2 SQIVND (reference sequence). This CDR3 reads CASSRGRRNYGYTF. DNA of the CDR3: TGTGCCAGTAGTCGTGGACGGAGAAACTATGGCTACACCTTC.

The rearrangement joins TRBV24-1 to TRBJ2-1, with 7 positions matching TRBD2. The germline CDR1 and CDR2 sequences are KGHDR and SFDVKD. J lost 9 bases, V lost 9 bases, and 13 bases had no gene match. The CDR3 is 14 residues long. The chain's CDR3 is CATQTGTTIGEQFF. CDR3 DNA: TGTGCCACCCAGACCGGGACTACGATAGGTGAGCAGTTCTTC.

The chain recombines TRBV7-9 with TRBJ1-2; D possibly corresponds to TRBD1 (5 bases). V lost 2 bases, J lost 6 bases, and 13 bases lay in between. Looked up from germline, CDR1 is SEHNR and CDR2 is FQNEAQ (reference sequence). This CDR3 has 14 amino acids. CDR3 nucleotide sequence: TGTGCCAGCAGCTTAAGAGCAGGGTACGATGGCTACACCTTC. Its translation is CASSLRAGYDGYTF.

V and J are TRBV29-1 and TRBJ1-2; D remains unclear. Germline-derived CDR1 and CDR2 are SQVTM and ANQGSEA. Trimming stripped 8 bases from V and 1 base from J, with 20 bases between. This CDR3 is 15 amino acids long. The CDR3 region has the DNA TGCAGCACGGGGAACGGCAGAACAAGTAACTATGGCTACACCTTC. Protein product: CSTGNGRTSNYGYTF.

The chain recombines TRBV7-2 with TRBJ1-1; 11 nucleotides agree with TRBD1. This CDR3 contains 16 residues. Germline values: CDR1 SGHTA, CDR2 FQGNSA. The V gene end was trimmed by 5 bases and the J gene end by 4 bases; junction bases not matched to a gene: 9. Written as DNA, the CDR3 is TGTGCCAGCAGCCTGGACAGGGGGCGTCTGAGCACTGAAGCTTTCTTT. Protein sequence: CASSLDRGRLSTEAFF.

The chain recombines TRBV5-1 with TRBJ1-2, with a possible D match to TRBD1 (6 bases). V was cut by 0 bases and J by 9 bases, with 12 bases left in between. The CDR3 contains 13 residues. Per the germline V gene, CDR1 is SGHRS and CDR2 is YFSETQ. In nucleotides, the CDR3 is TGCGCCAGCAGCTTGGACTGGGGGCTCAGCTACACCTTC. Its protein is CASSLDWGLSYTF.

This chain connects TRBV29-1 to TRBJ2-7, with D perhaps TRBD1 (6 bases). The CDR3 extends over 13 amino acids. CDR1 and CDR2 from the germline V gene are SQVTM and ANQGSEA. The CDR3 is CITRGGFSYEQYV. CDR3 sequence (DNA): TGCATTACGCGAGGGGGTTTCTCCTACGAGCAGTACGTC.

This chain connects TRBV24-1 to TRBJ1-5, with D uncertain. Trimming took off 3 bases at V and 7 bases at J, with 18 bases between the two ends. The CDR3 totals 16 residues. Germline V gene sequence: CDR1 KGHDR, CDR2 SFDVKD. In DNA, the CDR3 is TGTGCCACCAGTGATCCCTCGACATCCCTGGAGCAGCCCCAGCATTTT. Translated: CATSDPSTSLEQPQHF.

This chain uses TRBV18 with TRBJ1-1; TRBD1 is a possible D gene (5 bases). Trimming stripped 5 bases from V and 2 bases from J, with 30 bases between. Germline CDR1 reads KGHSH; CDR2 reads LQKENI. This CDR3 spans 20 amino acids. The CDR3 region is CASSTHAPGTVLGVNTEAFF. DNA for the CDR3: TGTGCCAGCTCAACTCACGCACCCGGGACGGTCCTTGGGGTTAACACTGAAGCTTTCTTT.

The chain uses TRBV6-6 and TRBJ2-7; possibly TRBD1 for D (5 bases). Per germline, CDR1 MNHNY and CDR2 SVGAGI (reference sequence). There are 14 residues in the CDR3. The V end lost 2 bases, the J end lost 3 bases, and 11 bases lay between the germline ends. CDR3 residues: CASSYGPQGYEQYV. CDR3 sequence (DNA): TGTGCCAGCAGTTACGGACCGCAGGGCTACGAGCAGTACGTC.

The chain links TRBV24-1 to TRBJ2-1; TRBD1 is a possible D gene (6 bases). This CDR3 region has 15 residues. V was shortened by 4 bases and J by 8 bases, with 17 bases between the two germline ends. Germline CDR1 KGHDR, CDR2 SFDVKD. CDR3: CATSDPTRDIDEQFF. The CDR3 DNA sequence: TGTGCCACCAGTGACCCCACCAGGGACATAGATGAGCAGTTCTTC.

The chain carries TRBV4-1 and TRBJ1-4; D possibly corresponds to TRBD1 (6 bases). This CDR3 contains 16 residues. The ends were cut back, 5 bases at V and 8 bases at J, with 21 bases in the middle. Germline CDR1 reads MGHRA; CDR2 reads YSYEKL. CDR3 nucleotides: TGCGCCAGCAGCGCTCAGTTGGGGGCCGGAGCAGAAAAACTGTTTTTT. Amino acids: CASSAQLGAGAEKLFF.

The rearrangement links TRBV18 to TRBJ1-3; weak D call: TRBD1 (5 bases). The germline V and J ends were trimmed by 3 bases and 0 bases, with 15 bases remaining between them. Germline V gives CDR1 KGHSH, CDR2 LQKENI. The CDR3 is 17 amino acids. This CDR3 is CASSPLLSGASGNTIYF. CDR3 DNA: TGTGCCAGCTCACCTCTCCTGAGCGGGGCCTCTGGAAACACCATATATTTT.

This clone was counted a few times. The rearrangement joins TRBV4-1 to TRBJ2-7; D is unresolved. CDR1 and CDR2 (germline): MGHRA, YSYEKL. Trimming took off 2 bases at V and 0 bases at J, with 14 bases between the two ends. The CDR3 length is 16 residues. CDR3 sequence reads: CASSQLNKVSSYEQYV. CDR3 bases: TGCGCCAGCAGCCAATTAAACAAGGTCAGCTCCTACGAGCAGTACGTC.

This sequence joins TRBV28 and TRBJ2-2, with TRBD1 as a possible D gene (6 bases). CDR1 is MDHEN and CDR2 is SYDVKM in the germline V gene. V lost 2 bases to trimming and J lost 2 bases, with 9 bases between them. The CDR3 contains 15 residues. As DNA, the CDR3 is TGTGCCAGCAGTTTAGAACAGGGAAACACCGGGGAGCTGTTTTTT. As protein: CASSLEQGNTGELFF.

This clone appeared a few times. The chain uses TRBV2 and TRBJ1-6, with D perhaps matching TRBD1 (6 bases). The CDR3 sequence is 16 residues long. The V and J ends lost 8 bases and 7 bases respectively, with 21 bases between them. Germline V gives CDR1 SNHLY, CDR2 FYNNEI. The CDR3 DNA reads as TGTGCCAGCGAACCCGCGGGACAAAATTCCAATTCACCCCTCCACTTT. Translated: CASEPAGQNSNSPLHF.

This clone has a single count. This chain uses TRBV19 with TRBJ2-6; 11 positions match TRBD2. CDR1 is LNHDA and CDR2 is SQIVND in the germline V gene (reference sequence). This CDR3 spans 17 amino acids. The V segment lost 7 bases and the J segment 0 bases; nucleotides outside the gene matches: 5. CDR3 DNA: TGTGCCAGTAACTTAGCGGGGGGGAGCTCTGGGGCCAACGTCCTGACTTTC. It is translated as CASNLAGGSSGANVLTF.

The chain recombines TRBV6-1 with TRBJ1-5, with D possibly TRBD1 on 5 matching bases. V was shortened by 2 bases and J by 6 bases, with 14 bases between the two germline ends. CDR1 and CDR2 (germline): MNHNS, SASEGT. The CDR3 sequence is 15 residues long. The CDR3 sequence: CASSESAGKLQPQHF. CDR3 sequence (DNA): TGTGCCAGCAGTGAATCCGCAGGGAAGCTTCAGCCCCAGCATTTT.